This entry features one T cell receptor (beta chain) sequence. Its antigen is undetermined. Data came from immunoSEQ multiplex PCR; TCRdb stores just in-frame clones and leaves some out. The table lists around 80,000 clones, approximately 85% of them singletons. There are 14 residues in the CDR3. Trimming took 0 bases from V and 5 from J, leaving 10 bases between them. Germline V CDR1 and CDR2: SGHDN, FVKESK. These data are taken from a study of T cell responses to AZD1222 COVID-19 vaccine. General study points: Vaccine-associated CD4 TCRs spanned spike, dominant at 160-218 and 743-854.

This clonotype was sampled from an adult who received the AZD1222 COVID-19 vaccine. The sequences come from peripheral blood, collected 28 days after the second AZD1222 dose. V gene TRBV14 combines with J gene TRBJ2-5, with D possibly being TRBD1 (5 bases). Here the CDR3 reads CASSQELGHETQYF. CDR3 sequence (DNA): TGTGCCAGCAGCCAAGAACTGGGGCACGAGACCCAGTACTTC.